Below are 10 T cell receptor beta chains sequenced from a single sample in a study of regulatory T cells in long-lasting Graves disease. For TCR beta, libraries came from iRepertoire HTBI primers and Arm-PCR of CDR3 regions. MiXCR, applied by TCRdb to the multiplex PCR reads, yields one record per CDR3 protein. Seen here are around 400,000 distinct CDR3 sequences, 21% observed once, and the top ten hold 14%. Described time point: persistent/refractory GD, antithyroid drugs over 5 years with positive TRAb. PBMC-extracted RNA yielded the TCR library. Sequenced material: peripheral blood mononuclear cells (PBMCs), taken when the disease was refractory, from a patient treated with antithyroid drugs. The origin of the receptors is a female donor with Graves disease.

This clonotype was recorded at least ten times. This chain links TRBV28 with TRBJ2-7, with a possible D match to TRBD2 (5 bases). The CDR3 spans 13 residues. The germline V gene encodes CDR1 MDHEN and CDR2 SYDVKM. Trimming pared 7 bases from V and 0 bases from J, leaving 10 bases between. The CDR3: CASMSGSSYEQYF. CDR3 nucleotides: TGTGCCAGCATGTCGGGGAGCTCCTACGAGCAGTACTTC.

The table lists this clonotype with a few counts. The CDR3: CSARDLAGNEHEQYF. The CDR3 coding sequence is TGCAGTGCTAGAGATCTGGCGGGGAACGAACACGAGCAGTACTTC. The chain employs TRBV20-1 and TRBJ2-7; possibly TRBD2 for D (6 bases). V was cut by 0 bases and J by 5 bases, with 17 bases left in between. CDR1 DFQATT and CDR2 SNEGSKA come from the germline V gene (reference sequence). This CDR3 has 15 amino acids.

Many counts were recorded for this clonotype. CDR3 protein: CSATPAGDYGYTF. CDR3 nucleotide sequence: TGCAGTGCCACCCCAGCGGGGGACTATGGCTACACCTTC. The gene calls are TRBV20-1 and TRBJ1-2; D is perhaps TRBD1 (5 bases). The CDR3 is 13 amino acids. CDR1 is DFQATT, CDR2 SNEGSKA, per germline (reference sequence). V gave up 6 bases and J gave up 3 bases, with 14 bases separating them.

This clonotype was counted many times. V usage is TRBV20-1 and J usage is TRBJ1-4; D is ambiguous. The V end was cut by 6 bases, the J end by 7 bases, with 18 bases between. The germline V gene has CDR1 DFQATT and CDR2 SNEGSKA (reference sequence). The CDR3 is 14 residues long. The CDR3 sequence: CSALDGSLTEKLFF. In DNA, the CDR3 is TGCAGTGCCCTCGACGGGAGTCTAACTGAAAAACTGTTTTTT.

This clonotype was recorded many times. The chain links TRBV7-8 to TRBJ2-7, with D unclear. Germline values: CDR1 SGHVS, CDR2 FQNEAQ. CDR3 size: 13 residues. The V gene lost 5 bases and the J gene lost 6 bases, with 14 bases spanning the gap. DNA for the CDR3: TGTGCCAGCAGCAGTAGCTCGTCCAGCGAGCAGTACTTC. Its translation: CASSSSSSSEQYF.

As regards this clonotype: A junction boundary mismatches the germline segment, possibly from a read error. The rearrangement links TRBV18 to TRBJ2-7; perhaps TRBD1 as D (6 bases). Germline loops: CDR1 KGHSH, CDR2 LQKENI. The CDR3 runs to 15 residues. CDR3 in DNA: TGTGCCGGCTCTCCAGACAGTCCTAGGGGGTTCGAGCAGTACTTC. This gives the protein CAGSPDSPRGFEQYF.

Notes on this clonotype: Relative to the germline gene, one junction end is altered; a read error may explain this. The CDR3 reads CASRKSSHNEQFF. CDR3 bases: TGTGCCAGCAGGAAGAGCTCCCACAATGAGCAGTTCTTC. This chain joins TRBV27 and TRBJ2-1; D call uncertain. This CDR3 spans 13 amino acids. The V gene's germline CDR1 is MNHEY and CDR2 SMNVEV (reference sequence).

This clonotype was seen a few times. This chain uses TRBV7-2 with TRBJ1-5, with 7 bases identical to TRBD1. There are 15 residues in the CDR3. The V gene's germline CDR1 is SGHTA and CDR2 FQGNSA. J lost 3 bases, V lost 2 bases, and 4 bases had no gene match. The CDR3 region is CASSLQGGVNQPQHF. CDR3 bases: TGTGCCAGCAGCTTACAGGGGGGGGTCAATCAGCCCCAGCATTTT.

V is TRBV12-3 or TRBV12-4 and J is TRBJ2-2; TRBD1 matches 8 bases. With 3 bases clipped from V and 6 bases from J, the junction kept 6 bases outside the gene matches. The CDR3 length is 15 residues. The CDR3 DNA follows: TGTGCCAGCAGTTTGGGGCAGGGGGCCTCCGGGGAGCTGTTTTTT. Its protein is CASSLGQGASGELFF.

The V call is TRBV7-6, the J call TRBJ2-1, with 8 bases lining up with TRBD2. The V gene's germline CDR1 is SGHVS and CDR2 FNYEAQ. The CDR3 sequence is 16 residues long. V lost 0 bases to trimming and J lost 4 bases; unmatched junction nucleotides: 5. This CDR3 is CASSLAIIAGYNEQFF. The CDR3 DNA reads TGTGCCAGCAGCTTAGCGATCATAGCGGGGTACAATGAGCAGTTCTTC.